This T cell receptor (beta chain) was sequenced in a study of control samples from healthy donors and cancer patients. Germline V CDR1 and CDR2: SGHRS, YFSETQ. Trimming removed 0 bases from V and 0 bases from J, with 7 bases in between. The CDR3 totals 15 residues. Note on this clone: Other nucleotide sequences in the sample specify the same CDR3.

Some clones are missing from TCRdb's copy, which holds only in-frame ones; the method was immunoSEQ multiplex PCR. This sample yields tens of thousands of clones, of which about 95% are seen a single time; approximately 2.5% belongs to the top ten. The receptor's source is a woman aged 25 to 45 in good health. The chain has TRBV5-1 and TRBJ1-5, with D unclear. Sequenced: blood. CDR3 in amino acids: CASSLDGDSNQPQHF. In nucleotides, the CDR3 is TGCGCCAGCAGCTTGGACGGGGATAGCAATCAGCCCCAGCATTTT.